A single sample is the source of the 13 T cell receptor beta chains below, sequenced in a study of shared clonotypes between healthy human individuals. Sequencing used immunoSEQ multiplex PCR; TCRdb keeps in-frame clones, though not all of them. The sample yields 2 million to 2.5 million clones, 90% to 95% seen once. CD45RO negativity and positive selection for CCR7 defined naive CD8 cells, a population that excluded terminally differentiated effector memory CD45RA+ cells. Input material: naive CD8+ T cells from PBMCs. Source of these receptors: a man aged 18 to 29 in good health. Some clones in this sample may be carry-over from other donors' samples.

As to this clone: The sample holds other DNA sequences that translate to the same CDR3. This chain links TRBV7-9 with TRBJ2-7; 7 nucleotides align to TRBD2. Germline V gene sequence: CDR1 SEHNR, CDR2 FQNEAQ (reference sequence). J gave up 0 bases and V 5 bases, and 7 bases lay outside the gene matches. CDR3 size: 15 residues. In DNA form, the CDR3 reads TGTGCCAGCAGCCCTAGCGGAGGCAGCTCCTACGAGCAGTACTTC. Translation: CASSPSGGSSYEQYF.

The chain links TRBV10-3 to TRBJ1-2; TRBD1 matches at 9 bases. Looked up from germline, CDR1 is ENHRY and CDR2 is SYGVKD. V lost 0 bases and J lost 6; bases outside the gene matches: 5. CDR3 length: 15 amino acids. The CDR3 sequence: CAISESGTGLNGYTF. CDR3 sequence (DNA): TGTGCCATCAGTGAGTCAGGGACAGGGCTTAATGGCTACACCTTC.

The chain uses TRBV6-4 and TRBJ2-1; 9 nucleotides agree with TRBD1. Trimming cost V 8 bases and J 9 bases; bases outside gene matches: 11. Germline CDR1 is MRHNA and CDR2 is SNTAGT. The CDR3 has 14 amino acids. This CDR3 reads CASGTGTGFSEQFF. The CDR3 nucleotides are TGTGCCAGCGGGACCGGGACAGGGTTTTCTGAGCAGTTCTTC.

The chain joins TRBV5-1 to TRBJ2-1; 7 nucleotides match TRBD2. J lost 3 bases, V lost 4 bases, and 16 bases had no gene match. Germline CDR1 reads SGHRS; CDR2 reads YFSETQ. This CDR3 comprises 18 residues. The DNA of the CDR3 is TGCGCCAGCAGCCCAGGTGGTGCCGGGAGGACCTTCTACAATGAGCAGTTCTTC. This gives the protein CASSPGGAGRTFYNEQFF.

The chain employs TRBV7-6 and TRBJ2-5, with D possibly TRBD1 on 5 matching bases. This CDR3 is built from 14 residues. CDR1 SGHVS and CDR2 FNYEAQ come from the germline V gene. V gave up 4 bases and J gave up 2 bases, with 11 bases separating them. CDR3 DNA sequence: TGTGCCAGCAGCTGGACACCGAATCAAGAGACCCAGTACTTC. Its translation: CASSWTPNQETQYF.

Concerning this clone itself: The sample holds other DNA sequences that translate to the same CDR3. The rearrangement links TRBV6-5 to TRBJ2-2; no firm D call. The CDR3 length is 12 residues. Trimming removed 2 bases from V and 5 bases from J, with 3 bases in between. CDR1 is MNHEY and CDR2 is SVGAGI in the germline V gene. CDR3 nucleotides: TGTGCCAGCAGTTACCGAACCGGGGAGCTGTTTTTT. It specifies CASSYRTGELFF.

Remarks on this clone: The same CDR3 also results from other DNA sequences found in this sample. The genes are TRBV5-1 and TRBJ2-1; 10 nucleotides align to TRBD1. The ends lost 2 bases at V and 7 bases at J; junction bases unmatched: 3. Germline V lookup: CDR1 SGHRS, CDR2 YFSETQ. The CDR3 loop spans 14 amino acids. CDR3 residues: CASSFPGQGNEQFF. In DNA, the CDR3 is TGCGCCAGCAGCTTCCCGGGACAGGGGAATGAGCAGTTCTTC.

CDR3 loop: CASSHPSRDLKPYEQYF. The DNA of the CDR3 is TGCGCCAGCAGCCACCCTTCCCGGGACTTAAAACCCTACGAGCAGTACTTC. The chain employs TRBV4-1 and TRBJ2-7, with D possibly TRBD2 on 6 matching bases. CDR1 and CDR2 (germline): MGHRA, YSYEKL. Trimming pared 3 bases from V and 2 bases from J, leaving 20 bases between. The CDR3 totals 17 residues.

This chain connects TRBV7-8 to TRBJ2-7; tentatively, D is TRBD1 (5 bases). V lost 4 bases, J lost 1 base, and 8 bases lay in between. The CDR3 has 13 amino acids. The germline gives CDR1 SGHVS, CDR2 FQNEAQ. The CDR3 reads CASSSQESYEQYF. For the CDR3, the DNA is TGTGCCAGCAGCTCACAGGAGTCCTACGAGCAGTACTTC.

A single count supports this clone. The chain couples TRBV19 to TRBJ1-4; possible D gene TRBD1, 5 bases. Germline V lookup: CDR1 LNHDA, CDR2 SQIVND (reference sequence). CDR3 length: 16 residues. The V end lost 2 bases, the J end lost 5 bases, and 15 bases lay between the germline ends. The CDR3 reads CASSIYGAELNEKLFF. The CDR3 DNA is TGTGCCAGTAGTATATATGGGGCAGAACTCAATGAAAAACTGTTTTTT.

CDR3 coding DNA: TGTGCCAGCTCACCGACTAGCGGGAGGTCCGCCTACGAGCAGTACTTC. It translates to CASSPTSGRSAYEQYF. V and J are TRBV18 and TRBJ2-7; TRBD2 matches 13 bases. Germline values: CDR1 KGHSH, CDR2 LQKENI. With 3 bases clipped from V and 2 bases from J, the junction kept 4 bases outside the gene matches. The CDR3 totals 16 residues.

The gene calls are TRBV30 and TRBJ2-7; the D is unclear. The germline gives CDR1 GTSNPN, CDR2 SVGIG (reference sequence). V was shortened by 3 bases and J by 0 bases, with 12 bases between the two germline ends. The CDR3 is 14 residues long. In DNA form, the CDR3 reads TGTGCCTGGAGCCCAGCCATCCTCTCCTACGAGCAGTACTTC. Translating it yields CAWSPAILSYEQYF.

This chain joins TRBV2 and TRBJ2-5, with 9 bases matching TRBD1. The CDR3 is 15 amino acids. The V gene's germline CDR1 is SNHLY and CDR2 FYNNEI. V lost 5 bases, J lost 2 bases, and 6 bases stayed unmatched. CDR3 amino acids: CASSHRGHLQETQYF. The CDR3 bases are TGTGCCAGCAGTCACAGGGGGCACCTACAAGAGACCCAGTACTTC. Based on the CDR3 plus reference TRBV2 and TRBJ2-5, the full variable domain is EPEVTQTPSHQVTQMGQEVILRCVPISNHLYFYWYRQILGQKVEFLVSFYNNEISEKSEIFDDQFSVERPDGSNFTLKIRSTKLEDSAMYFCASSHRGHLQETQYFGPGTRLLVL.